The T cell receptor beta chain under discussion was sequenced for a study of T cells in tuberculosis. Study results and caveats: The TCR-beta difference was not significant; alpha differences partly reflected length.

Germline lookup yields CDR1 LGHNA and CDR2 YSLEER. The CDR3 loop spans 14 amino acids. V lost 2 bases and J lost 5; bases outside the gene matches: 4. The assay was immunoSEQ multiplex PCR, and TCRdb's table has in-frame clones only and misses some. The sample carries 20,000 to 25,000 clones, more than 95% recorded once. Details on this clone: Its antigen is still unknown.

Source material: PBMCs. The origin of this receptor is a donor aged 10-30 years with latent tuberculosis or without tuberculosis infection. The chain carries TRBV4-3 and TRBJ2-3; 7 bases agree with TRBD2. The CDR3 DNA reads as TGCGCCAGCAGCCAAATTCCGGGGGGAGATACGCAGTATTTT. Protein sequence: CASSQIPGGDTQYF.